These 14 T cell receptor beta chains came from one sample sequenced in a study of blood T cell repertoires in COVID-19. Repertoires were generated with immunoSEQ multiplex PCR, while TCRdb's copy carries only in-frame clones and drops some. Of fewer than 60,000 clones in the sample, roughly 80% were seen once. Material for sequencing was peripheral blood. Source of these receptors: a man aged 60 to 69 with acute or convalescent COVID-19.

This clone showed up just a few times. This rearrangement joins TRBV5-5 to TRBJ1-1; 7 nucleotides match TRBD1. The CDR3 length is 16 residues. The trim removed 3 bases at V and 5 bases at J, leaving 13 bases unmatched. CDR1 SGHKS and CDR2 YYEKEE come from the germline V gene (reference sequence). CDR3 coding DNA: TGTGCCAGCAGCTCGGCCGGGACAGCGGCGAATACTGAAGCTTTCTTT. This sequence encodes CASSSAGTAANTEAFF.

The CDR3 region has the DNA TGTGCCACCAGTGATTCAGGGTTTAACTATGGCTACACCTTC. It is translated as CATSDSGFNYGYTF. The chain recombines TRBV24-1 with TRBJ1-2; a possible D gene is TRBD1 (5 bases). The V end lost 2 bases, the J end lost 1 base, and 7 bases lay between the germline ends. CDR3 size: 14 residues. Germline CDR1 and CDR2: KGHDR and SFDVKD.

This clone has a handful of counts. V and J are TRBV4-3 and TRBJ1-1; no definite D call. The CDR3 loop spans 16 amino acids. The germline V and J ends were trimmed by 0 bases and 7 bases, with 18 bases remaining between them. From germline, CDR1 is LGHNA and CDR2 YSLEER. The CDR3 DNA follows: TGCGCCAGCAGCCAAGATCTGTCAACGGCAACGGGTGAAGCTTTCTTT. Encoded protein: CASSQDLSTATGEAFF.

This chain links TRBV11-2 with TRBJ1-1, with D unresolved. Trimming took 5 bases from V and 9 from J, leaving 16 bases between them. The CDR3 extends over 13 amino acids. Germline CDR1 is SGHAT and CDR2 is FQNNGV. CDR3 DNA: TGTGCCAGCAGCCCCCTGCTAGACGGGAAAGCTTTCTTT. Encoded protein: CASSPLLDGKAFF.

V is TRBV5-1 and J is TRBJ2-7; no definite D call. The germline V gene encodes CDR1 SGHRS and CDR2 YFSETQ. The CDR3 runs 17 residues. V dropped 4 bases and J dropped 2 bases, with 22 bases sitting between them. CDR3 nucleotide sequence: TGCGCCAGCAGCACCCCCCCTGGGCAGTCGATGACCTACGAGCAGTACTTC. Protein: CASSTPPGQSMTYEQYF.

This clone was found once. The gene calls are TRBV9 and TRBJ2-3; 7 nucleotides agree with TRBD2. The germline gives CDR1 SGDLS, CDR2 YYNGEE. Trimming cost V 4 bases and J 6 bases; bases outside gene matches: 14. This CDR3 has 16 residues. This chain's CDR3 is CASSPTSSGQRDTQYF. In nucleotides, the CDR3 is TGTGCCAGCAGCCCAACCTCTAGCGGTCAAAGGGATACGCAGTATTTT.

The chain joins TRBV6-6 to TRBJ1-1; D is uncertain. Trimming cost V 7 bases and J 1 base, with 16 bases left between them. This CDR3 has 15 residues. Germline CDR1 MNHNY, CDR2 SVGAGI (reference sequence). In DNA, the CDR3 is TGTGCCAGCAACTTGCTAGGAAATACGAACACTGAAGCTTTCTTT. As protein: CASNLLGNTNTEAFF.

The genes are TRBV5-4 and TRBJ1-3, with 8 nucleotides matching TRBD1. CDR3 size: 17 residues. Per the germline V gene, CDR1 is SGHNT and CDR2 is YYREEE (reference sequence). Losses at the gene ends were 0 bases for V and 0 bases for J; bases not matched to a gene: 5. CDR3 loop: CASSLAGQVFSGNTIYF. The CDR3 bases are TGTGCCAGCAGCTTGGCGGGACAGGTATTCTCTGGAAACACCATATATTTT.

CDR3 in amino acids: CASSPPTGTGNYGYTF. The CDR3 DNA reads TGTGCCAGCTCACCACCTACCGGGACAGGGAACTATGGCTACACCTTC. The chain couples TRBV18 to TRBJ1-2; 9 positions match TRBD1. The CDR3 is 16 residues long. Trimming at V came to 0 bases and at J to 2 bases, leaving 4 bases not matched to a gene. Germline CDR1 KGHSH, CDR2 LQKENI.

The chain uses TRBV7-2 and TRBJ1-6; the D is unclear. The CDR3 is made up of 16 amino acids. The germline gives CDR1 SGHTA, CDR2 FQGNSA. Between the trimmed V and J ends, which lost 2 bases and 1 base, there was a span of 9 bases. Here the CDR3 reads CASSLRGGSYNSPLHF. The CDR3 DNA reads TGTGCCAGCAGCTTAAGAGGCGGGTCCTATAATTCACCCCTCCACTTT.

As DNA, the CDR3 is TGTGCCAGCAGTAGCGGACAGGGTCTCCCAGATACGCAGTATTTT. It codes for CASSSGQGLPDTQYF. The chain employs TRBV27 and TRBJ2-3, with TRBD1 matching 8 bases. The junction had 8 bases not matched to a gene; V was cut back by 5 bases and J by 4 bases. The CDR3 is 15 residues long. Germline V gives CDR1 MNHEY, CDR2 SMNVEV (reference sequence).

The chain uses TRBV4-3 and TRBJ1-1, with D possibly matching TRBD1 (6 bases). Germline-derived CDR1 and CDR2 are LGHNA and YSLEER. This CDR3 has 16 amino acids. Deletions cut 0 bases from V and 3 bases from J, with 14 bases between. The CDR3 loop is CASSQDPTGGYTEAFF. The CDR3 coding sequence is TGCGCCAGCAGCCAAGACCCGACAGGTGGGTACACTGAAGCTTTCTTT.

The CDR3 spells CASSETGGEDQPQHF. DNA for the CDR3: TGTGCCAGCAGTGAGACAGGGGGCGAGGATCAGCCCCAGCATTTT. This chain uses TRBV2 with TRBJ1-5; 10 nucleotides match TRBD1. The CDR3 sequence is 15 residues long. Losses at the gene ends were 3 bases for V and 5 bases for J; bases not matched to a gene: 4. The germline CDR1 and CDR2 sequences are SNHLY and FYNNEI.

The chain links TRBV3-1 (or the pseudogene TRBV3-2) to TRBJ1-5, with D uncertain. V was cut by 2 bases and J by 2 bases, with 7 bases left in between. Germline assignment: CDR1 LGHDT and CDR2 YNNKEL (reference sequence). The CDR3 covers 14 residues. The CDR3 DNA is TGTGCCAGCAGCCAATCCAGCGGCAATCAGCCCCAGCATTTT. It yields the protein CASSQSSGNQPQHF.